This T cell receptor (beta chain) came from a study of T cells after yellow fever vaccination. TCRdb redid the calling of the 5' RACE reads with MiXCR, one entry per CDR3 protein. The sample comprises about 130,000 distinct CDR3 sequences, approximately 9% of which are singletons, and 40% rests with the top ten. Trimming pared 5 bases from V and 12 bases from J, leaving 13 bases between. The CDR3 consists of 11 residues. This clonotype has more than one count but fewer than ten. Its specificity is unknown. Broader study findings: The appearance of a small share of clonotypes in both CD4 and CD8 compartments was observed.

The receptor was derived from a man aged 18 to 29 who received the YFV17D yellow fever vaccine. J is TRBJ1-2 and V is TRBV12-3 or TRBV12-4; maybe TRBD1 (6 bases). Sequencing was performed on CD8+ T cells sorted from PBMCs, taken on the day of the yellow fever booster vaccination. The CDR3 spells CASSKSGDNTF. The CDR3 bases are TGTGCCAGCAGTAAAAGCGGGGACAACACCTTC.